Following are 2 T cell receptor beta chains from one sample sequenced in a study of cytomegalovirus exposure and HLA in healthy donors. Method: immunoSEQ multiplex PCR; TCRdb's copy keeps in-frame clones and lacks some. This sample has roughly 130,000 clones, with about nine tenths found just once. The sample comprised PBMCs. The origin of the receptors is a man aged 25-45 years in good health and CMV-seronegative.

The J gene is TRBJ2-7, the V gene TRBV5-4, with 9 nucleotides matching TRBD1. Germline CDR1 and CDR2: SGHNT and YYREEE (reference sequence). This CDR3 contains 15 residues. J gave up 1 base and V 4 bases, and 6 bases lay outside the gene matches. CDR3 residues: CASSGGTGLSYEQYF. The CDR3 coding sequence is TGTGCCAGCAGCGGCGGGACAGGGCTATCCTACGAGCAGTACTTC. The full variable domain, in which reference TRBV5-4 and TRBJ2-7 provide the parts outside the CDR3, is ETGVTQSPTHLIKTRGQQVTLRCSSQSGHNTVSWYQQALGQGPQFIFQYYREEENGRGNFPPRFSGLQFPNYSSELNVNALELDDSALYLCASSGGTGLSYEQYFGPGTRLTVT.

The gene calls are TRBV19 and TRBJ1-5; 11 bases fit TRBD1. Germline CDR1 and CDR2: LNHDA and SQIVND (reference sequence). J lost 2 bases, V lost 4 bases, and 10 bases had no gene match. CDR3 length equals 18 residues. CDR3 in amino acids: CASSRDRGINDGNQPQHF. The CDR3 coding sequence is TGTGCCAGTAGTAGGGACAGGGGGATCAACGATGGCAATCAGCCCCAGCATTTT.